This TCR beta chain came from a study of cytomegalovirus exposure and HLA in healthy donors. Notes on the study in general: HLA allele associations emerged for some 16,000 TCR beta sequences in a later analysis, at 0.05 false discovery rate. According to a later analysis, most TCR beta chains associated with CMV appeared HLA-restricted. What was likely a sequencing artifact was a cluster of highly shared sequence variants.

The V and J ends lost 3 bases and 1 base, in that order; junction bases with no gene match: 3. Looked up from germline, CDR1 is SGDLS and CDR2 is YYNGEE. This CDR3 spans 15 amino acids. 13 Jbeta primers and 60 Vbeta primers were used for the PCR. The protocol was immunoSEQ multiplex PCR, while the TCRdb copy is restricted to in-frame clones and leaves out a portion. The sample includes some 60,000 clones, approximately 80% of them seen just once. A remark on this clone: Its cognate antigen is unknown.

This cohort consisted of healthy bone marrow donors. The chain is built from TRBV9 and TRBJ2-1; 8 nucleotides match TRBD2. The source material was PBMCs. The sequence derives from a human donor in good health. The CDR3 sequence is CASSGTSGSYNEQFF. CDR3 DNA: TGTGCCAGCAGCGGAACTAGCGGTTCCTACAATGAGCAGTTCTTC.